These 10 T cell receptor beta chains originate from one sample sequenced in a study of PD-1 blockade in classical Hodgkin lymphoma. Clones were sequenced by immunoSEQ multiplex PCR, and TCRdb holds only the in-frame ones, with some missing. The sample holds 20,000 to 30,000 clones, 60% to 85% seen once. Each patient's relapse followed autologous stem cell transplantation, and brentuximab vedotin exposure varied. The material sequenced was peripheral blood mononuclear cells (PBMCs), taken before the second cycle of nivolumab. The receptors originated from a human donor with classical Hodgkin lymphoma.

The chain uses TRBV2 and TRBJ2-3; 7 bases match TRBD2. This CDR3 has 13 amino acids. After removal of 6 bases from V and 5 bases from J, the junction contained 5 bases not matched to a gene. CDR1 and CDR2 (germline): SNHLY, FYNNEI. The DNA of the CDR3 is TGTGCCAGCAGACGGGAGGCTGGAGATACGCAGTATTTT. This encodes CASRREAGDTQYF.

The chain recombines TRBV5-1 with TRBJ1-3; D gene ambiguous. The V end lost 6 bases, the J end lost 4 bases, and 11 bases lay between the germline ends. Per the germline V gene, CDR1 is SGHRS and CDR2 is YFSETQ. This CDR3 spans 13 amino acids. The CDR3 loop reads CASTSREGNTIYF. The CDR3 nucleotides read TGCGCCAGCACCTCAAGAGAGGGAAACACCATATATTTT.

This clone was observed a handful of times. The chain has TRBV5-1 and TRBJ2-3; D may match TRBD1 or TRBD2 (6 bases each). The V end was cut by 7 bases, the J end by 0 bases, with 12 bases between. The CDR3 is 14 residues long. The germline V gene has CDR1 SGHRS and CDR2 YFSETQ. CDR3 loop: CASVRGGSTDTQYF. The CDR3 coding sequence is TGCGCCAGCGTCCGAGGGGGGAGCACAGATACGCAGTATTTT.

The gene calls are TRBV5-6 and TRBJ2-7; TRBD1 aligns across 9 bases. J was trimmed by 3 bases and V by 5 bases; bases with no gene match: 12. Per the germline V gene, CDR1 is SGHDT and CDR2 is YYEEEE. This CDR3 is built from 16 residues. CDR3 sequence (DNA): TGTGCCAGCAGTTTAACCGGGACAGGGCCCATCTACGAGCAGTACTTC. Encoded protein: CASSLTGTGPIYEQYF.

The CDR3 coding sequence is TGTGCCAGCAGCCCTATTGCAGGCATACGCTACACCTTC. Its protein is CASSPIAGIRYTF. The chain combines TRBV4-2 with TRBJ1-2; D is ambiguous. V lost 4 bases to trimming and J lost 9 bases, with 15 bases between them. The germline gives CDR1 LGHNA, CDR2 YNFKEQ. This CDR3 has 13 amino acids.

By share, this clone ranks as medium-sized (0.01 to 0.1%). The chain combines TRBV28 with TRBJ2-3; the D is unclear. Germline-derived CDR1 and CDR2 are MDHEN and SYDVKM. The CDR3 loop spans 16 amino acids. V lost 1 base and J 2 bases, leaving 13 bases between the germline ends. The chain's CDR3 is CASSLLSRLATDTQYF. In DNA, the CDR3 is TGTGCCAGCAGTTTATTATCCCGATTGGCCACAGATACGCAGTATTTT.

V usage is TRBV19 and J usage is TRBJ2-4; D is perhaps TRBD1 (5 bases). The CDR3 is 15 amino acids. Germline loops: CDR1 LNHDA, CDR2 SQIVND (reference sequence). Trimming removed 1 base from V and 6 bases from J, with 13 bases in between. CDR3 sequence: CASSIAKKGPNIQYF. CDR3 bases: TGTGCCAGTAGTATAGCGAAGAAGGGGCCAAACATTCAGTACTTC.

This clone was detected a few times. The chain combines TRBV28 with TRBJ2-6; no reliable D call. The germline V gene has CDR1 MDHEN and CDR2 SYDVKM. The CDR3 is made up of 15 amino acids. Trimming removed 4 bases at V and 4 bases at J, with 11 bases between. CDR3 DNA: TGTGCCAGCAGTTCTCAGGCTTTCGGGGCCAACGTCCTGACTTTC. Encoded protein: CASSSQAFGANVLTF.

The rearrangement links TRBV21-1 to TRBJ2-1; TRBD1, as called in the table, went unchecked against the DNA. TRBV21-1 has pseudogene status. The length of the CDR3 is 16 residues. CDR3 residues: CASSKEEGVSYNEQFF. Here the CDR3 DNA reads TGTGCCAGCAGCAAAGAAGAGGGGGTGAGCTACAATGAGCAGTTCTTC.

The gene calls are TRBV5-1 and TRBJ2-6, with 9 bases that match TRBD1. Trimming removed 0 bases from V and 0 bases from J; junction bases left unmatched: 7. Germline values: CDR1 SGHRS, CDR2 YFSETQ. The CDR3 contains 19 residues. The CDR3 DNA is TGCGCCAGCAGCTTGGCCCCGGGACAGGGAAGCTCTGGGGCCAACGTCCTGACTTTC. This translates into CASSLAPGQGSSGANVLTF.